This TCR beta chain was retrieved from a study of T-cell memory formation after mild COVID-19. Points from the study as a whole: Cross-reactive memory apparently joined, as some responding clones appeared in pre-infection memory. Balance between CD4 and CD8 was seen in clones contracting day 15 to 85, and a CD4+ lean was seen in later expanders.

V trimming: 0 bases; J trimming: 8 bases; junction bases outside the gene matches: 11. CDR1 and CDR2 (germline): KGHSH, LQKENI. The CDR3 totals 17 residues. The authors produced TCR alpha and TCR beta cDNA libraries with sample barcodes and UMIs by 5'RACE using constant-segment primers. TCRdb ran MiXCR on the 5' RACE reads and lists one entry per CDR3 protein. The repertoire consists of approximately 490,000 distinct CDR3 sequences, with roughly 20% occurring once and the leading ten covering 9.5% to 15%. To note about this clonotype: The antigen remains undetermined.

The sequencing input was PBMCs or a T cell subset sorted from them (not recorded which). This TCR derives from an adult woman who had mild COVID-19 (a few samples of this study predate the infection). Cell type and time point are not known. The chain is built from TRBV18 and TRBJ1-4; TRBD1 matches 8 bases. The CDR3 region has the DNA TGTGCCAGCTCACCACCCCATTTGACCGGGACAGGCGAAAAACTGTTTTTT. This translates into CASSPPHLTGTGEKLFF.